The 21 T cell receptor beta chains below all came from one sample that was sequenced in a study of early T cells in non-severe SARS-CoV-2 infection. TCRdb independently ran MiXCR on the 5' RACE reads; one entry per CDR3 protein. The data contain over 70,000 distinct CDR3 sequences, approximately 14% of them singletons. The specimen was whole blood. These receptors were obtained from an adult who was a healthcare worker with PCR-confirmed SARS-CoV-2 infection or an uninfected control (not recorded which).

This clonotype has more than one count but fewer than ten. CDR3 region: CASSPIGSNTEAFF. CDR3 in DNA: TGTGCCAGCAGCCCTATAGGGTCGAACACTGAAGCTTTCTTT. This sequence joins TRBV7-6 and TRBJ1-1; D ambiguous. V lost 5 bases and J 1 base, leaving 11 bases between the germline ends. Per the germline V gene, CDR1 is SGHVS and CDR2 is FNYEAQ. The CDR3 spans 14 residues.

This clonotype was recorded a few times. The CDR3 sequence is CASSYSDPRGEQYF. The CDR3, as DNA: TGTGCCAGCAGTTACAGCGACCCAAGAGGCGAGCAGTACTTC. The chain links TRBV6-2 or TRBV6-3 to TRBJ2-7; D unclear. The germline CDR1 and CDR2 sequences are MNHEY and SVGEGT. With 2 bases removed from V and 6 bases from J, the gap between germline ends came to 14 bases. This CDR3 contains 14 residues.

Ten or more counts support this clonotype. The chain recombines TRBV28 with TRBJ1-1; D is undetermined. With 2 bases removed from V and 4 bases from J, the gap between germline ends came to 8 bases. The CDR3 consists of 13 residues. Germline V gene lookup returns CDR1 MDHEN and CDR2 SYDVKM. The CDR3 DNA sequence: TGTGCCAGCAGTTTACGCCTGGGCACTGAAGCTTTCTTT. The encoded protein is CASSLRLGTEAFF.

This chain links TRBV2 with TRBJ1-5, with D hard to call. Germline loops: CDR1 SNHLY, CDR2 FYNNEI. The CDR3 extends over 13 amino acids. V was trimmed by 8 bases and J by 6 bases, leaving 14 bases between them. The CDR3 DNA sequence: TGTGCCAGCGCGGCAGAGATCCGTCAGCCCCAGCATTTT. Protein: CASAAEIRQPQHF.

J is TRBJ1-2 and V is TRBV12-3 or TRBV12-4; TRBD1 might be the D (5 bases). The CDR3 extends over 15 amino acids. V lost 5 bases and J lost 1, with 14 bases in between. This CDR3 is CASSAWGGHNYGYTF. Here the CDR3 DNA reads TGTGCCAGCAGTGCCTGGGGCGGCCATAACTATGGCTACACCTTC.

The chain couples TRBV7-9 to TRBJ1-5; the D is unclear. CDR1 and CDR2 (germline): SEHNR, FQNEAQ (reference sequence). The CDR3 length is 12 residues. V was trimmed by 1 base and J by 6 bases, leaving 4 bases between them. DNA of the CDR3: TGTGCCAGCAGCTTAGGGGCTCAGCCCCAGCATTTT. Protein product: CASSLGAQPQHF.

V and J are TRBV19 and TRBJ2-7; 11 nucleotides agree with TRBD2. The germline CDR1 and CDR2 sequences are LNHDA and SQIVND (reference sequence). This CDR3 has 15 amino acids. With 3 bases clipped from V and 3 bases from J, the junction kept 4 bases outside the gene matches. CDR3 in amino acids: CASSIVTSGIYEQYF. The CDR3 nucleotides read TGTGCCAGTAGTATCGTGACTAGCGGGATCTACGAGCAGTACTTC.

The chain couples TRBV3-1 to TRBJ2-3; D not certain. The CDR3 runs 15 residues. Deletions cut 0 bases from V and 0 bases from J, with 7 bases between. Germline V gives CDR1 LGHDT, CDR2 YNNKEL (reference sequence). The CDR3 DNA reads as TGTGCCAGCAGCCAAGAATACCGAAGCACAGATACGCAGTATTTT. The encoded protein is CASSQEYRSTDTQYF.

This clonotype occurred a few times. This rearrangement joins TRBV20-1 to TRBJ2-3; the D gene is possibly TRBD2 (6 bases). V lost 3 bases, J lost 6 bases, and 13 bases lay in between. This CDR3 is built from 13 residues. Looked up from germline, CDR1 is DFQATT and CDR2 is SNEGSKA (reference sequence). CDR3 loop: CSASTGLGDTQYF. CDR3 in DNA: TGCAGTGCTAGTACGGGACTCGGGGATACGCAGTATTTT.

V and J are TRBV2 and TRBJ1-1, with D hard to call. CDR1 SNHLY and CDR2 FYNNEI come from the germline V gene. With 6 bases removed from V and 1 base from J, the gap between germline ends came to 9 bases. The CDR3 consists of 13 residues. The CDR3 loop is CASRGTPNTEAFF. The CDR3 nucleotides read TGTGCCAGCAGAGGCACCCCGAACACTGAAGCTTTCTTT.

This clonotype was counted only a few times. The genes are TRBV20-1 and TRBJ2-7; D possibly uses TRBD1 or TRBD2 (5 bases each). CDR1 and CDR2 from the germline V gene are DFQATT and SNEGSKA (reference sequence). Trimming took off 6 bases at V and 0 bases at J, with 15 bases between the two ends. CDR3 length equals 14 residues. The CDR3 sequence: CSATGLTGSYEQYF. CDR3 bases: TGCAGTGCCACGGGGCTGACGGGCTCCTACGAGCAGTACTTC.

This clonotype was picked up a small number of times. The V call is TRBV5-6, the J call TRBJ2-3; D is possibly TRBD2 (6 bases). Germline V gene lookup returns CDR1 SGHDT and CDR2 YYEEEE. Trimming shortened V by 1 base and J by 3 bases, and 12 bases separated the two germline ends. The CDR3 spans 15 residues. Here the CDR3 DNA reads TGTGCCAGCAGCTTGTTAACGGGAGTAACAGATACGCAGTATTTT. Its translation: CASSLLTGVTDTQYF. The complete variable domain, with remaining parts taken from reference TRBV5-6 and TRBJ2-3, reads DAGVTQSPTHLIKTRGQQVTLRCSPKSGHDTVSWYQQALGQGPQFIFQYYEEEERQRGNFPDRFSGHQFPNYSSELNVNALLLGDSALYLCASSLLTGVTDTQYFGPGTRLTVL.

The chain has TRBV6-6 and TRBJ2-5, with D uncertain. The V gene's germline CDR1 is MNHNY and CDR2 SVGAGI (reference sequence). V lost 2 bases, J lost 1 base, and 2 bases lay in between. CDR3 length equals 12 residues. Here the CDR3 DNA reads TGTGCCAGCAGTTACGCCCAAGAGACCCAGTACTTC. Translated, it gives CASSYAQETQYF.

This clonotype has a handful of counts. The chain links TRBV5-1 to TRBJ1-1; 8 positions match TRBD1. Trimming removed 4 bases from V and 1 base from J; junction bases left unmatched: 9. The CDR3 is made up of 16 amino acids. Germline lookup yields CDR1 SGHRS and CDR2 YFSETQ. CDR3 nucleotide sequence: TGCGCCAGCAGCCTTGTCGTCGGGACAGGGAACACTGAAGCTTTCTTT. Its translation is CASSLVVGTGNTEAFF. Combining the CDR3 with reference TRBV5-1 and TRBJ1-1 gives the whole variable domain KAGVTQTPRYLIKTRGQQVTLSCSPISGHRSVSWYQQTPGQGLQFLFEYFSETQRNKGNFPGRFSGRQFSNSRSEMNVSTLELGDSALYLCASSLVVGTGNTEAFFGQGTRLTVV.

This clonotype showed up just a few times. The V and J genes are TRBV7-9 and TRBJ2-7, with 9 bases lining up with TRBD2. CDR3 length equals 13 residues. V shed 6 bases and J 6 bases; nucleotides not matched to a gene: 6. Germline values: CDR1 SEHNR, CDR2 FQNEAQ (reference sequence). This CDR3 is CASSLAGPGEQYF. The CDR3 DNA sequence: TGTGCCAGCAGTCTAGCGGGGCCCGGCGAGCAGTACTTC.

The chain recombines TRBV7-8 with TRBJ2-3; 13 bases agree with TRBD2. The CDR3 covers 16 residues. Germline V CDR1 and CDR2: SGHVS, FQNEAQ. Trimming at V came to 4 bases and at J to 5 bases, leaving 6 bases not matched to a gene. CDR3 sequence (DNA): TGTGCCAGCAGCTCAAGGACTAGCGGGAGTGGAGATACGCAGTATTTT. Residues: CASSSRTSGSGDTQYF.

In this sample, this clonotype turned up a few times. J is TRBJ2-3 and V is TRBV4-2; D perhaps matches TRBD2 (6 bases). V was clipped by 2 bases and J by 1 base, with 10 bases between them. This CDR3 spans 15 amino acids. Germline V gene lookup returns CDR1 LGHNA and CDR2 YNFKEQ. The chain's CDR3 is CASSQPGVGTDTQYF. The CDR3 DNA is TGTGCCAGCAGCCAACCGGGAGTGGGCACAGATACGCAGTATTTT.

The chain employs TRBV30 and TRBJ1-1; the D gene is possibly TRBD1 (5 bases). The V and J ends lost 0 bases and 3 bases respectively, with 17 bases between them. Germline lookup yields CDR1 GTSNPN and CDR2 SVGIG (reference sequence). The CDR3 consists of 16 residues. CDR3 in amino acids: CAWSVARPPGDTEAFF. The CDR3 DNA is TGTGCCTGGAGTGTAGCAAGACCTCCGGGGGACACTGAAGCTTTCTTT.

The gene calls are TRBV7-9 and TRBJ2-7; 8 positions agree with TRBD2. The CDR3 runs to 15 residues. Germline V CDR1 and CDR2: SEHNR, FQNEAQ (reference sequence). The J segment lost 4 bases and the V segment lost 8 bases, leaving 13 bases of the junction unmatched. CDR3: CASDPKSGSQYEQYF. In DNA form, the CDR3 reads TGTGCCAGCGACCCCAAAAGCGGGAGTCAATACGAGCAGTACTTC.

The chain employs TRBV5-6 and TRBJ1-1, with unresolved D. Germline lookup yields CDR1 SGHDT and CDR2 YYEEEE. This CDR3 comprises 16 residues. V was shortened by 5 bases and J by 3 bases, with 20 bases between the two germline ends. CDR3 in DNA: TGTGCCAGCAGTTTACCCCGGTGGCGGGTAGACACTGAAGCTTTCTTT. As protein: CASSLPRWRVDTEAFF. Combining the CDR3 with reference TRBV5-6 and TRBJ1-1 gives the whole variable domain DAGVTQSPTHLIKTRGQQVTLRCSPKSGHDTVSWYQQALGQGPQFIFQYYEEEERQRGNFPDRFSGHQFPNYSSELNVNALLLGDSALYLCASSLPRWRVDTEAFFGQGTRLTVV.

The chain carries TRBV11-2 and TRBJ2-7; no reliable D call. Trimming took 5 bases from V and 0 from J, leaving 5 bases between them. The CDR3 sequence is 12 residues long. CDR1 SGHAT and CDR2 FQNNGV come from the germline V gene. Here the CDR3 reads CASSASSYEQYF. The CDR3 DNA reads TGTGCCAGCAGCGCGAGCTCCTACGAGCAGTACTTC.